This T cell receptor beta chain came from a study of shared clonotypes between healthy human individuals. The V gene lost 4 bases and the J gene lost 6 bases, with 16 bases spanning the gap. The CDR3 is 15 amino acids. CDR1 is MGHRA and CDR2 is YSYEKL in the germline V gene. Each sorted subset replicate got 200 ng genomic DNA, 30,000 or so genomes. Profiled with immunoSEQ multiplex PCR; TCRdb holds only in-frame clones, not every one. The sample carries about 1.5 million clones, approximately 98% recorded once. Nashville, Tennessee was home to all donors, who were Caucasian adults. The sequenced sample was naive CD4+ T cells sorted from blood. The subset here: CD45RA+ positively selected. The source of this sequence is a young man in good health. The chain employs TRBV4-1 and TRBJ1-5, with a possible D match to TRBD1 (6 bases). CDR3: CASSRLQGRGQPQHF. The CDR3 DNA reads as TGCGCCAGCAGCCGACTACAGGGACGAGGTCAGCCCCAGCATTTT.